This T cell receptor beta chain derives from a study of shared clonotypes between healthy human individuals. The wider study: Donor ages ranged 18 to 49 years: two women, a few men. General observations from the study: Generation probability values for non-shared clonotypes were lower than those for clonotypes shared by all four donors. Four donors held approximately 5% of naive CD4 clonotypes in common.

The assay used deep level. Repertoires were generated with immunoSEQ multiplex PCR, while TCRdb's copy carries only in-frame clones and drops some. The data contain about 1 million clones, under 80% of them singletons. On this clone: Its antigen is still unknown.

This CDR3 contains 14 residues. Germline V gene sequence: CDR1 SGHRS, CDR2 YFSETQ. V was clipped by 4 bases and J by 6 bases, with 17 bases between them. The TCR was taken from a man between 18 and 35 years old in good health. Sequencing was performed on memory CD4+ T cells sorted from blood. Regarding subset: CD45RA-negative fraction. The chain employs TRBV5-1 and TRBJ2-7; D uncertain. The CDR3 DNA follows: TGCGCCAGCAGCCTCGCAGTCTCGGGTTTCGAGCAGTACTTC. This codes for CASSLAVSGFEQYF.